The T cell receptor (beta chain) under discussion was sequenced for a study of cytomegalovirus exposure and HLA in healthy donors. Study information: Unique TCRs from HLA-typed donors, 75 million to 100 million of them, were held in an early data release.

Amplification used 60 Vbeta primers and 13 Jbeta primers. Authors' methods: Later, 65 million to 90 million unique TCR beta chains were counted in an analysis, and 8.5 million to 13 million of them were shared. TCRdb's copy holds only in-frame clones and misses some; the assay was immunoSEQ multiplex PCR. The V and J calls and clone size come from that table; D and trimming were worked out from the DNA. Altogether 150,000 to 200,000 clones are present, about 80% being singletons, with the ten largest covering 4.8%. The CDR3 has 16 residues. V lost 1 base, J lost 0 bases, and 11 bases lay in between. CDR1 and CDR2 from the germline V gene are SGHTA and FQGTGA. To note about this clone: Its matching antigen is unknown.

Study outcomes and limitations: An analysis was carried out later, and it reportedly showed fewer N-insertions in an Asian-associated ancestry cluster than the approximately 660-donor mean.

This TCR came from a man aged 18 to 30 in good health and CMV-seronegative. Specimen: PBMCs. V gene TRBV7-3 combines with J gene TRBJ2-3, with a tentative D call TRBD1 (5 bases). CDR3 loop: CASSLNRKISTDTQYF. The CDR3 nucleotides are TGTGCCAGCAGCTTAAACAGGAAAATTAGCACAGATACGCAGTATTTT.